Listed here are 9 T cell receptor beta chains from one sample, sequenced in a study of blood T cell repertoires in COVID-19. Profiling relied on immunoSEQ multiplex PCR, and the TCRdb table lists in-frame clones only, not all of them. This table has under 300,000 clones, about nine tenths appearing once. The sequenced sample consisted of PBMCs or T cells enriched from blood (not recorded which). These receptors came from a woman aged 40-49 years who had recovered from COVID-19.

This chain connects TRBV5-4 to TRBJ1-2; 8 bases agree with TRBD1. Germline lookup yields CDR1 SGHNT and CDR2 YYREEE (reference sequence). The V gene end was trimmed by 5 bases and the J gene end by 7 bases; junction bases not matched to a gene: 16. The CDR3 is made up of 16 amino acids. CDR3 sequence reads: CASSSRDRIGWGGYTF. CDR3 in DNA: TGTGCCAGCAGTTCCCGGGACAGGATAGGCTGGGGTGGCTACACCTTC.

The chain couples TRBV4-3 to TRBJ2-1; 8 bases match TRBD2. This CDR3 has 17 residues. Germline lookup yields CDR1 LGHNA and CDR2 YSLEER. J lost 9 bases, V lost 1 base, and 14 bases had no gene match. CDR3 sequence reads: CASSQGLSAGGNAEQFF. CDR3 DNA sequence: TGCGCCAGCAGCCAAGGTCTCAGCGCGGGAGGTAATGCTGAGCAGTTCTTC.

This chain connects TRBV4-1 to TRBJ1-6; 7 bases line up with TRBD1. The CDR3 extends over 14 amino acids. V was pared by 5 bases and J by 5 bases, with 3 bases of the junction left unmatched. CDR1 MGHRA and CDR2 YSYEKL come from the germline V gene. The CDR3 sequence: CASSTGTDNSPLHF. The DNA of the CDR3 is TGCGCCAGCAGCACCGGGACAGATAATTCACCCCTCCACTTT.

This clone came up a few times. The chain couples TRBV5-1 to TRBJ2-7; weak D call: TRBD1 (5 bases). The CDR3 length is 14 residues. Germline CDR1 reads SGHRS; CDR2 reads YFSETQ. The V gene lost 4 bases and the J gene lost 4 bases, with 15 bases spanning the gap. The CDR3, as DNA: TGCGCCAGCAGCCGTGAAGGGGCTGGGTACGAGCAGTACTTC. Amino acid sequence: CASSREGAGYEQYF.

The table lists this clone with a count of one. The chain combines TRBV6-4 with TRBJ1-6; D is undetermined. Trimming left V 10 bases short and J 6 bases short, with 13 bases between. The CDR3 sequence is 13 residues long. Per germline, CDR1 MRHNA and CDR2 SNTAGT. The CDR3 region is CATSAEINSPLHF. The CDR3 DNA sequence: TGTGCCACCAGCGCGGAGATTAATTCACCCCTCCACTTT.

This chain joins TRBV29-1 and TRBJ2-7, with 12 nucleotides matching TRBD1. This CDR3 has 14 residues. V trimming: 5 bases; J trimming: 4 bases; junction bases outside the gene matches: 6. From germline, CDR1 is SQVTM and CDR2 ANQGSEA. The CDR3 loop reads CSVTGTGGVYEQYF. CDR3 DNA sequence: TGCAGCGTTACAGGGACAGGGGGCGTGTACGAGCAGTACTTC.

The sample holds one count of this clone. CDR3 residues: CAWNGQPDQPQHF. In DNA form, the CDR3 reads TGTGCCTGGAATGGACAGCCGGATCAGCCCCAGCATTTT. This chain joins TRBV30 and TRBJ1-5; D may be TRBD1 (6 bases). The germline V gene has CDR1 GTSNPN and CDR2 SVGIG (reference sequence). CDR3 length: 13 residues. Trimming removed 4 bases at V and 5 bases at J, with 12 bases between.

J is TRBJ2-2 and V is TRBV18; the match to TRBD2 covers 7 bases. CDR1 KGHSH and CDR2 LQKENI come from the germline V gene. The CDR3 is made up of 15 amino acids. V shed 3 bases and J 2 bases; nucleotides not matched to a gene: 3. The chain's CDR3 is CASSPGLQNTGELFF. Written as DNA, the CDR3 is TGTGCCAGCTCACCGGGACTACAAAACACCGGGGAGCTGTTTTTT.

The chain links TRBV9 to TRBJ2-1; weak D call: TRBD1 (5 bases). Trimming took off 4 bases at V and 4 bases at J, with 9 bases between the two ends. Looked up from germline, CDR1 is SGDLS and CDR2 is YYNGEE. The CDR3 sequence is 13 residues long. DNA of the CDR3: TGTGCCAGCAGCCTACAGGTATACAATGAGCAGTTCTTC. Translated, it gives CASSLQVYNEQFF.